This record looks at one T cell receptor beta chain sequence and its context. Its antigen is not known. This sample is part of a study of vaccination effects on CD4 cells after COVID-19. Study at large: Sequencing followed a ViraFEST assay step that expanded antigen-specific CD4+ T cells with viral peptide pools. Study-wide results and limits: Of the vaccine-induced clones from healthy vaccinees, merely 1 of 255 recognized common cold coronaviruses as well.

An approximately nine-day culture period preceded the isolation of CD4+ T cells. The method was immunoSEQ multiplex PCR; TCRdb's version includes in-frame clones alone and lacks a portion of them. Of around 40,000 clones in the sample, around 63% were seen once. This receptor was identified in a human donor who received a COVID-19 vaccine. Material: CD4+ T cells from PBMCs cultured without peptide, obtained before COVID-19 vaccination.

The CDR3 loop is CASRIGGVNEKLFF. The CDR3 region has the DNA TGTGCCAGCAGGATCGGGGGCGTAAATGAAAAACTGTTTTTT. The chain uses TRBV6-5 and TRBJ1-4, with D perhaps TRBD1 (6 bases). The ends were cut back, 6 bases at V and 5 bases at J, with 13 bases in the middle. This CDR3 region has 14 residues. Germline V gene data show CDR1 as MNHEY and CDR2 as SVGAGI.